The clone carrying this TCR beta chain occurred once. Antigen specificity is unknown. This sample was included in a study of cytomegalovirus exposure and HLA in healthy donors. PCR used 60 Vbeta primers and 13 Jbeta primers. Measured with immunoSEQ multiplex PCR; TCRdb has only the in-frame clones, and not every one. Of under 200,000 clones listed, about four fifths are singletons. The donors (healthy individuals) were bone marrow donors. General observations from the study: There were several of the most significant clusters that appeared linked to common viral pathogens in a later analysis.

V was cut by 0 bases and J by 6 bases, with 9 bases left in between. Germline CDR1 is SGHKS and CDR2 is YYEKEE (reference sequence). CDR3 length: 13 amino acids. The TCR originated in a woman in her forties or fifties in good health and CMV-seronegative. This rearrangement joins TRBV5-5 to TRBJ1-2; D uncertain. Sequenced sample: PBMCs. The CDR3 DNA follows: TGTGCCAGCAGCTTGGGGGGAGCTGATGGCTACACCTTC. Protein: CASSLGGADGYTF. Using reference TRBV5-5 and TRBJ1-2 for the parts outside the CDR3, the full variable domain is DAGVTQSPTHLIKTRGQQVTLRCSPISGHKSVSWYQQVLGQGPQFIFQYYEKEERGRGNFPDRFSARQFPNYSSELNVNALLLGDSALYLCASSLGGADGYTFGSGTRLTVV.